Each of the 2 T cell receptor beta chains below was sequenced from the same sample in a study of pediatric ulcerative colitis. Rectal tissue came from one to two pinch biopsies taken at colonoscopy. Measured with immunoSEQ multiplex PCR; TCRdb has only the in-frame clones, and not every one. The sample has 15,000 to 20,000 clones; around 80% are singletons. Input material: gut tissue. Receptors originate from a boy aged 10-17 years who was a control in a study of pediatric ulcerative colitis.

The genes are TRBV2 and TRBJ1-5, with TRBD1 identical over 9 bases. CDR3 length: 14 amino acids. V shed 7 bases, J shed 3 bases, and the junction held 4 bases outside the gene matches. Germline CDR1 SNHLY, CDR2 FYNNEI. CDR3 in DNA: TGTGCCAGCAAAGACAGGGGGGACAATCAGCCCCAGCATTTT. Its translation is CASKDRGDNQPQHF. The whole variable domain, filled in from reference TRBV2 and TRBJ1-5, reads EPEVTQTPSHQVTQMGQEVILRCVPISNHLYFYWYRQILGQKVEFLVSFYNNEISEKSEIFDDQFSVERPDGSNFTLKIRSTKLEDSAMYFCASKDRGDNQPQHFGDGTRLSIL.

This chain links TRBV21-1 with TRBJ2-1; TRBD2 reflects the table's D call only, with no check against the DNA. TRBV21-1 represents a pseudogene. The CDR3 covers 14 residues. CDR3 in amino acids: CASSKMRETQRWFF. Written as DNA, the CDR3 is TGTGCCAGCAGCAAAATGCGGGAGACGCAACGGTGGTTCTTC.